This entry lists 13 T cell receptor beta chains sequenced from one sample in a study of blood T cell repertoires in COVID-19. Profiling relied on immunoSEQ multiplex PCR, and the TCRdb table lists in-frame clones only, not all of them. The sample carries a few hundred thousand clones, around 90% recorded once. Source material: PBMCs or T cells enriched from blood (not recorded which). These receptors were taken from a woman in her late teens or twenties who had recovered from COVID-19.

The V call is TRBV6-5, the J call TRBJ1-2; 11 nucleotides line up with TRBD1. This CDR3 has 15 residues. Germline lookup yields CDR1 MNHEY and CDR2 SVGAGI. J was trimmed by 4 bases and V by 6 bases; bases with no gene match: 7. The CDR3 sequence: CASRPGQGEGYGYTF. CDR3 bases: TGTGCCAGCAGACCGGGACAGGGGGAGGGCTATGGCTACACCTTC.

The V call is TRBV30, the J call TRBJ2-7; 8 bases map to TRBD1. Germline V CDR1 and CDR2: GTSNPN, SVGIG (reference sequence). The V gene end was trimmed by 0 bases and the J gene end by 2 bases; junction bases not matched to a gene: 6. CDR3 length equals 15 residues. In nucleotides, the CDR3 is TGTGCCTGGAGTGTACAGGGGACAGGTACCTACGAGCAGTACTTC. Translating gives CAWSVQGTGTYEQYF.

This chain links TRBV29-1 with TRBJ2-1; TRBD2 might be the D (5 bases). CDR3 size: 15 residues. CDR1 is SQVTM, CDR2 ANQGSEA, per germline. V lost 2 bases to trimming and J lost 5 bases, with 16 bases between them. CDR3 protein: CSVETRHWRDNEQFF. The CDR3 nucleotides read TGCAGCGTTGAAACCCGGCACTGGCGGGACAATGAGCAGTTCTTC.

The J gene is TRBJ2-7, the V gene TRBV19, with TRBD1 identical over 10 bases. The germline CDR1 and CDR2 sequences are LNHDA and SQIVND (reference sequence). This CDR3 spans 13 amino acids. J was trimmed by 4 bases and V by 6 bases; bases with no gene match: 3. CDR3 bases: TGTGCCAGTAGCCGGGACAGGGGTTACGAGCAGTACTTC. As protein: CASSRDRGYEQYF.

In regard to this clone: Other DNA sequences in the same sample also yield this CDR3. The chain couples TRBV11-3 to TRBJ2-3, with D possibly being TRBD1 (5 bases). The V end lost 1 base, the J end lost 5 bases, and 10 bases lay between the germline ends. The length of the CDR3 is 14 residues. Germline values: CDR1 SGHNT, CDR2 YENEEA. The CDR3 spells CASSLGRVGDTQYF. CDR3 nucleotide sequence: TGTGCCAGCAGCTTAGGCAGGGTCGGAGATACGCAGTATTTT.

The CDR3 DNA is TGTGCCAGCAGCATTAGCGGGCGGGCCTACAATGAGCAGTTCTTC. Its translation is CASSISGRAYNEQFF. This sequence joins TRBV7-2 and TRBJ2-1; TRBD2 matches at 7 bases. The CDR3 sequence is 15 residues long. V dropped 5 bases and J dropped 2; count of bases not matched to a gene: 6. Germline loops: CDR1 SGHTA, CDR2 FQGNSA.

Only one count was recorded for this clone. CDR3 sequence reads: CASSLEGAHNSPLHF. The CDR3 DNA reads TGCGCCAGCAGCTTGGAAGGGGCTCATAATTCACCCCTCCACTTT. The chain carries TRBV5-1 and TRBJ1-6; weak D call: TRBD1 (5 bases). The CDR3 is 15 residues long. The germline V gene has CDR1 SGHRS and CDR2 YFSETQ. V lost 0 bases and J lost 5, with 9 bases in between.

To note about this clone: Other DNA sequences in this specimen translate into the identical CDR3. The chain couples TRBV28 to TRBJ1-3; D may be TRBD1 (5 bases). Trimming took off 4 bases at V and 1 base at J, with 8 bases between the two ends. CDR3 size: 14 residues. The germline V gene has CDR1 MDHEN and CDR2 SYDVKM. The CDR3 DNA reads TGTGCCAGCAGTTCGGGGGGATCTGGAAACACCATATATTTT. Its protein is CASSSGGSGNTIYF.

A note on this clone: Other DNA sequences within the sample encode an identical CDR3. The chain employs TRBV19 and TRBJ1-5; 7 bases are a match to TRBD1. Germline V lookup: CDR1 LNHDA, CDR2 SQIVND (reference sequence). V lost 8 bases and J lost 4; bases outside the gene matches: 5. CDR3 length equals 13 residues. DNA of the CDR3: TGTGCCAGTTCCCGGGACAGAAATCAGCCCCAGCATTTT. Amino acid sequence: CASSRDRNQPQHF.

The rearrangement links TRBV7-2 to TRBJ1-2, with a weak D call TRBD1 (5 bases). The CDR3 is 12 residues long. The V and J ends lost 1 base and 12 bases respectively, with 12 bases between them. CDR1 and CDR2 (germline): SGHTA, FQGNSA. This chain's CDR3 is CASSLDGTGHTF. CDR3 nucleotides: TGTGCCAGCAGCTTAGATGGGACTGGGCACACCTTC.

The chain couples TRBV7-6 to TRBJ2-3; TRBD2 agrees at 8 bases. The CDR3 covers 17 residues. The J segment lost 6 bases and the V segment lost 1 base, leaving 12 bases of the junction unmatched. Germline V lookup: CDR1 SGHVS, CDR2 FNYEAQ. The CDR3 nucleotides are TGTGCCAGCAGCTTAGGGGGCGGGGGGCCCCCCTCGGATACGCAGTATTTT. Protein sequence: CASSLGGGGPPSDTQYF.

This chain connects TRBV15 to TRBJ2-1; a possible D gene is TRBD1 (6 bases). Deletions cut 2 bases from V and 9 bases from J, with 11 bases between. The CDR3 totals 13 residues. Germline CDR1 reads LNHNV; CDR2 reads YYDKDF (reference sequence). The CDR3: CATSRQGQAEQFF. CDR3 DNA sequence: TGTGCCACCAGCAGACAGGGGCAGGCTGAGCAGTTCTTC.

V is TRBV5-1 and J is TRBJ2-1, with a weak D call TRBD2 (6 bases). V was shortened by 0 bases and J by 9 bases, with 7 bases between the two germline ends. CDR3 length: 12 residues. Germline V gene lookup returns CDR1 SGHRS and CDR2 YFSETQ. The CDR3, as DNA: TGCGCCAGCAGCTTGGGGGGAGGTGAGCAGTTCTTC. Translating it yields CASSLGGGEQFF. The entire variable domain, with the rest obtained from reference TRBV5-1 and TRBJ2-1, is as follows: KAGVTQTPRYLIKTRGQQVTLSCSPISGHRSVSWYQQTPGQGLQFLFEYFSETQRNKGNFPGRFSGRQFSNSRSEMNVSTLELGDSALYLCASSLGGGEQFFGPGTRLTVL.